This section outlines one TCR beta chain sequence together with its context. The method was immunoSEQ multiplex PCR; TCRdb's version includes in-frame clones alone and lacks a portion of them. This sample yields about 45,000 clones, of which about 75% are seen a single time; over 15% belongs to the top ten. V was trimmed by 5 bases and J by 5 bases, leaving 13 bases between them. The CDR3 spans 14 residues. Germline CDR1 is SEHNR and CDR2 is FQNEAQ (reference sequence). This entry comes from a study of control samples from healthy donors and cancer patients. The receptor was derived from a male donor with melanoma. The sample was formalin-fixed, paraffin-embedded tissue. V usage is TRBV7-9 and J usage is TRBJ1-5; D not resolved. The DNA for the CDR3 is TGTGCCAGCAGCACATTATATGAGGATCAGCCCCAGCATTTT. It encodes CASSTLYEDQPQHF.